These T cell receptor beta chains were read from a single sample in a study of shared clonotypes between healthy human individuals. This table comes from immunoSEQ multiplex PCR, and its TCRdb copy is limited to in-frame clones, with some not included. The table has millions of clones, 90% to 95% seen once. Sequenced: naive CD4+ T cells sorted from blood. The receptor set was obtained from a man younger than 35 in good health. Both conserved end residues are part of each CDR3. Only some rows state a clone size, as once, few, many or a class for expanded clones.

v_call	j_call	clone_size	cdr3_length	cdr3_aa
TRBV11-2	TRBJ1-3	.	13	CASSWQQGNTIYF
TRBV10-3	TRBJ2-3	.	14	CAISVQGDTDTQYF
TRBV21-1	TRBJ2-7	.	18	CASSKDTQGRRPTYEQYF
TRBV9	TRBJ2-2	.	14	CASSVVENTGELFF
TRBV6-1	TRBJ1-2	once	15	CASSVAGQGTYGYTF
TRBV21-1	TRBJ2-7	.	17	CASSKGRTSGVYYEQYF
TRBV28	TRBJ1-2	.	15	CASSFGGQLNYGYTF
TRBV10-3	TRBJ1-3	once	14	CAISLDSSGNTIYF
TRBV5-1	TRBJ2-1	.	16	CASGGLAGAAYNEQFF
TRBV5-4	TRBJ2-5	.	13	CASSYRYQETQYF
TRBV18	TRBJ1-1	.	13	CASSPGLGTEAFF
TRBV9	TRBJ1-5	once	13	CASSVGVNQPQHF
TRBV6-1	TRBJ1-5	.	14	CASTRAGGDQPQHF
TRBV5-1	TRBJ2-2	.	16	CASSLEGTGRSGELFF
TRBV7-9	TRBJ2-3	.	14	CASRPMGDTDTQYF
TRBV13	TRBJ2-5	.	13	CASSPGRQETQYF
TRBV6-6	TRBJ1-5	.	15	CASSPKQGSGQPQHF
TRBV7-8	TRBJ1-1	once	15	CASSLLSPWEPEAFF